These 30 T cell receptor beta chains share one sample of origin, sequenced in a study of T cell clonality in common variable immunodeficiency. No antigen is known for these receptors. Findings and caveats of the study: Fewer deletions and N-nucleotide insertions were reportedly seen in common variable immunodeficiency TCR beta sequences.

TCRdb's copy holds only in-frame clones and misses some; the assay was immunoSEQ multiplex PCR. The specimen has 30,000 to 40,000 clones, none found just once. Sequencing input: peripheral blood mononuclear cells. The receptors stem from a human donor with common variable immunodeficiency.

The table lists this clone with a few counts. The read terminates 3 residues before the CDR3 end, so the remaining end is supplied by the germline J gene. This chain connects TRBV19 to TRBJ1-4; the D is unclear. This CDR3 has 14 residues. V lost 7 bases and J lost 5, with 14 bases in between. Germline V CDR1 and CDR2: LNHDA, SQIVND (reference sequence). The sequenced part of the CDR3 DNA is TGTGCCAGTAAAGTGTCACAGCCAAATGAAAAA. This translates into CASKVSQPNEK. The CDR3 in its entirety is CASKVSQPNEKLFF.

This clone was seen a few times. The sequence runs out 3 residues before the end of the CDR3; the remainder is reconstructed from the germline J gene. The V and J genes are TRBV19 and TRBJ1-2; TRBD1 agrees at 9 bases. The CDR3 runs to 16 residues. The germline CDR1 and CDR2 sequences are LNHDA and SQIVND (reference sequence). Losses at the gene ends were 4 bases for V and 4 bases for J; bases not matched to a gene: 10. CDR3 protein: CASSTPLQGASYGYTF. The sequenced part of the CDR3 DNA is TGTGCCAGTAGTACCCCCCTACAGGGGGCAAGCTATGGC.

This clone was counted ten times or more. The read finishes 3 residues shy of the CDR3 end, and the germline J gene is used to complete it. The chain uses TRBV4-2 and TRBJ2-3; D possibly corresponds to TRBD1 (5 bases). The CDR3 runs 18 residues. Germline V gives CDR1 LGHNA, CDR2 YNFKEQ. The V end lost 2 bases, the J end lost 1 base, and 19 bases lay between the germline ends. CDR3 in amino acids: CASSQRGPGADGTDTQYF. The CDR3 bases that were read are TGTGCCAGCAGCCAAAGGGGCCCGGGTGCAGACGGCACAGATACG.

The sample holds many counts of this clone. From the germline J gene comes the end of the CDR3, since the read stops 3 residues before it. V and J are TRBV4-1 and TRBJ2-4; 11 nucleotides match TRBD1. The length of the CDR3 is 14 residues. Germline V lookup: CDR1 MGHRA, CDR2 YSYEKL. The V gene end was trimmed by 4 bases and the J gene end by 9 bases; junction bases not matched to a gene: 5. CDR3 protein: CASSRGTGGGIQYF. CDR3 DNA, as far as it was read: TGCGCCAGCAGCCGAGGGACAGGGGGTGGCATT.

On this clone itself: The CDR3 end is not reached by the read, which stops 3 residues before it; the germline J gene fills it in. This chain links TRBV7-6 with TRBJ2-7; 9 bases match TRBD1. Per germline, CDR1 SGHVS and CDR2 FNYEAQ. The CDR3 length is 14 residues. V lost 5 bases, J lost 6 bases, and 8 bases stayed unmatched. This CDR3 is CASSHGDREGEQYF. CDR3 bases read: TGTGCCAGCAGCCACGGGGACAGGGAGGGCGAG.

This clone turned up a few times. With the read ending 3 residues before the CDR3 end, the germline J gene is used to fill in that end. The chain uses TRBV30 and TRBJ2-3, with TRBD2 matching over 7 bases. The germline gives CDR1 GTSNPN, CDR2 SVGIG (reference sequence). This CDR3 has 15 residues. Trimming at V came to 1 base and at J to 0 bases, leaving 4 bases not matched to a gene. The CDR3 reads CAWSGLAASTDTQYF. The CDR3 bases that were read are TGTGCCTGGAGTGGCCTAGCGGCTAGCACAGATACG.

Concerning this clone: The read terminates 3 residues before the CDR3 end, so the remaining end is supplied by the germline J gene. The chain carries TRBV2 and TRBJ2-3; D is unresolved. Per the germline V gene, CDR1 is SNHLY and CDR2 is FYNNEI. The CDR3 sequence is 14 residues long. V lost 6 bases to trimming and J lost 1 base, with 11 bases between them. The CDR3 loop is CASSLQACTDTQYF. Partial CDR3 DNA: TGTGCCAGCAGCCTGCAGGCTTGCACAGATACG.

This clone was detected ten times or more. The read stops 3 residues short of the end of the CDR3; the missing end is completed from the germline J gene. V gene TRBV6-2 or TRBV6-3 combines with J gene TRBJ2-5; D is possibly TRBD1 (5 bases). The CDR3 length is 13 residues. CDR1 MNHEY and CDR2 SVGEGT come from the germline V gene. Trimming removed 5 bases at V and 1 base at J, with 8 bases between. CDR3 loop: CASSDSRQETQYF. CDR3 DNA (partial): TGTGCCAGCAGTGACAGCCGCCAAGAGACC.

This clone was observed at least ten times. Read sequence stops 3 residues before the CDR3 end, and the germline J gene provides the missing end. The J gene is TRBJ1-6, the V gene TRBV18; TRBD1 matches 9 bases. Losses at the gene ends were 2 bases for V and 7 bases for J; bases not matched to a gene: 3. Germline V gene data show CDR1 as KGHSH and CDR2 as LQKENI. The CDR3 length is 15 residues. The CDR3 sequence is CASSPAGQGNSPLHF. The sequenced part of the CDR3 DNA is TGTGCCAGCTCACCAGCGGGACAGGGCAATTCACCC.

This clone was recorded at least ten times. Coverage ceases 3 residues before the CDR3 finishes, and the germline J gene fills in the end. The chain combines TRBV11-2 with TRBJ2-7; tentative D call: TRBD2 (6 bases). The germline CDR1 and CDR2 sequences are SGHAT and FQNNGV. The CDR3 has 13 amino acids. Trimming removed 5 bases from V and 5 bases from J, with 13 bases in between. The CDR3 spells CASSAGGGDEQYF. The part of the CDR3 DNA that was read is TGTGCCAGCAGCGCCGGAGGAGGGGACGAG.

This clone was observed at least ten times. Read data end 3 residues before the CDR3 end; the end is taken from the germline J gene. The chain is built from TRBV7-8 and TRBJ2-7; 7 bases are a match to TRBD2. The ends lost 3 bases at V and 6 bases at J; junction bases unmatched: 8. Germline lookup yields CDR1 SGHVS and CDR2 FQNEAQ. CDR3 length: 14 residues. The CDR3 spells CASSLVGGGGEQYF. The part of the CDR3 DNA that was read is TGTGCCAGCAGCTTGGTGGGGGGGGGTGGCGAG.

This clone has just a few counts. Coverage ceases 3 residues before the CDR3 finishes, and the germline J gene fills in the end. The V and J genes are TRBV30 and TRBJ2-5, with D possibly TRBD2 on 6 matching bases. Per the germline V gene, CDR1 is GTSNPN and CDR2 is SVGIG (reference sequence). Trimming left V 0 bases short and J 4 bases short, with 18 bases between. CDR3 size: 16 residues. CDR3 DNA, as far as it was read: TGTGCCTGGAGTGTATTGGGGACTCCCGGGGTAGAGACC. Encoded protein: CAWSVLGTPGVET. The entire CDR3 protein reads CAWSVLGTPGVETQYF.

The sample holds a few counts of this clone. The germline gene is not matched at one end of the junction; a read error may be the cause. The sequenced fragment ends 3 residues before the CDR3 boundary, so the rest is inferred from the germline J gene. The V call is TRBV18, the J call TRBJ2-5; 7 nucleotides match TRBD2. CDR1 and CDR2 (germline): KGHSH, LQKENI. The CDR3 spans 17 residues. The CDR3 sequence: CAGSNPSEGTTLETQYF. The sequenced part of the CDR3 DNA is TGTGCCGGCTCAAATCCTTCGGAAGGGACTACCCTCGAGACC.

This clone was observed a few times. The CDR3 goes on 3 residues after the read ends, and that part is filled in from the germline J gene. The chain has TRBV7-9 and TRBJ2-7; the match to TRBD1 covers 7 bases. Germline V gives CDR1 SEHNR, CDR2 FQNEAQ (reference sequence). This CDR3 region has 14 residues. Trimming took 1 base from V and 1 from J; bases not matched to a gene: 1. CDR3 residues: CASSLGTGSYEQYF. The sequenced CDR3 bases are TGTGCCAGCAGCTTAGGGACAGGTTCCTACGAG. The variable domain in full, with the rest retrieved from reference TRBV7-9 and TRBJ2-7, is DTGVSQNPRHKITKRGQNVTFRCDPISEHNRLYWYRQTLGQGPEFLTYFQNEAQLEKSRLLSDRFSAERPKGSFSTLEIQRTEQGDSAMYLCASSLGTGSYEQYFGPGTRLTVT.

The CDR3 region is CASSLVGRGTEAFF. The sequenced CDR3 bases are TGTGCCAGCAGCTTGGTGGGGAGGGGGACTGAA. V is TRBV6-2 or TRBV6-3 and J is TRBJ1-1; a weak D match, TRBD1 (6 bases). The CDR3 extends 3 residues past the end of the read, so its final part is completed from the germline J gene. Trimming cost V 6 bases and J 5 bases, with 16 bases left between them. This CDR3 comprises 14 residues. Per the germline V gene, CDR1 is MNHEY and CDR2 is SVGEGT.

This clone was detected a few times. The DNA ends 3 residues before the CDR3 does, and the rest of the CDR3 is filled in from the germline J gene. The J gene is TRBJ2-5, the V gene TRBV2, with TRBD2 as a possible D gene (6 bases). Germline CDR1 is SNHLY and CDR2 is FYNNEI. CDR3 length: 15 residues. The V gene lost 6 bases and the J gene lost 2 bases, with 16 bases spanning the gap. The CDR3 loop is CASSGGDSNQETQYF. CDR3 bases read: TGTGCCAGCAGCGGGGGAGACTCTAATCAAGAGACC. The full variable domain, rest sourced from reference TRBV2 and TRBJ2-5, is EPEVTQTPSHQVTQMGQEVILRCVPISNHLYFYWYRQILGQKVEFLVSFYNNEISEKSEIFDDQFSVERPDGSNFTLKIRSTKLEDSAMYFCASSGGDSNQETQYFGPGTRLLVL.

This clone was detected many times. The CDR3 goes on 3 residues after the read ends, and that part is filled in from the germline J gene. The V and J genes are TRBV2 and TRBJ1-2, with TRBD1 as a possible D gene (6 bases). Germline lookup yields CDR1 SNHLY and CDR2 FYNNEI. This CDR3 region has 15 residues. V dropped 5 bases and J dropped 1 base, with 14 bases sitting between them. The CDR3: CASSRLRGYNYGYTF. The sequenced part of the CDR3 DNA is TGTGCCAGCAGTCGTCTCAGGGGATATAACTATGGC.

In regard to this clone: This may stem from a read error, because a much larger clone lies one nucleotide away. The CDR3 extends 3 residues past the end of the read, so its final part is completed from the germline J gene. J is TRBJ1-4 and V is TRBV2, with a weak D call TRBD1 (5 bases). Germline V gene sequence: CDR1 SNHLY, CDR2 FYNNEI. CDR3 length: 17 residues. The V end was cut by 4 bases, the J end by 8 bases, with 23 bases between. The part of the CDR3 DNA that was read is TGTGCCAGCAGTGTGGGGCAGAAAGGACGGGGGGAGGAAAAA. Residues: CASSVGQKGRGEEK. The complete CDR3 sequence is CASSVGQKGRGEEKLFF.

This clone was recorded many times. The read falls 3 residues short of the CDR3 end, and the missing part is taken from the germline J gene. V and J are TRBV2 and TRBJ1-4, with D maybe TRBD1 (5 bases). Per the germline V gene, CDR1 is SNHLY and CDR2 is FYNNEI. The CDR3 contains 17 residues. V dropped 4 bases and J dropped 8 bases, with 23 bases sitting between them. Partial CDR3 DNA: TGTGCCAGCAGTGTGGGGCAGAAAGGACGGTGGGAGGAAAAA. It specifies CASSVGQKGRWEEK. The CDR3 in full is CASSVGQKGRWEEKLFF.

On this clone itself: Sequencing ends 3 residues short of the CDR3 end; the germline J gene provides the rest. The chain uses TRBV7-6 and TRBJ1-2, with D hard to call. Germline loops: CDR1 SGHVS, CDR2 FNYEAQ. The CDR3 loop spans 11 amino acids. The sequenced part of the CDR3 DNA is TGTGCCTCCATGGGTGACGGGGGC. Amino acid sequence: CASMGDGG. The entire CDR3 protein is CASMGDGGYTF.

With respect to this clone: Read data end 3 residues before the CDR3 end; the end is taken from the germline J gene. The chain carries TRBV7-8 and TRBJ2-5, with TRBD2 as a possible D gene (6 bases). Germline-derived CDR1 and CDR2 are SGHVS and FQNEAQ. CDR3 length equals 15 residues. V lost 5 bases and J lost 5, with 18 bases in between. CDR3 DNA, as far as it was read: TGTGCCAGCAGCCCGGCAGGACTAACCGTCGAGACC. Translating gives CASSPAGLTVET. The complete CDR3 sequence is CASSPAGLTVETQYF.

This clone came up a few times. One end of the junction does not line up with germline, which may come from a read error. The read halts 3 residues ahead of the CDR3 end, with the missing end drawn from the germline J gene. The chain combines TRBV19 with TRBJ1-5; perhaps TRBD1 as D (5 bases). The germline V gene encodes CDR1 LNHDA and CDR2 SQIVND (reference sequence). This CDR3 region has 16 residues. Here the CDR3 reads CASSMTRGWGKQPQHF. CDR3 DNA (partial): TGTGCCAGTAGTATGACGAGGGGCTGGGGCAAGCAGCCC.

Turning to this clone: Coverage ceases 3 residues before the CDR3 finishes, and the germline J gene fills in the end. The chain recombines TRBV19 with TRBJ2-1; 11 positions agree with TRBD2. This CDR3 is built from 17 residues. V shed 7 bases, J shed 4 bases, and the junction held 12 bases outside the gene matches. CDR1 and CDR2 from the germline V gene are LNHDA and SQIVND (reference sequence). The CDR3 loop reads CASTKGLTSGGYNEQFF. CDR3 bases read: TGTGCCAGTACCAAAGGTCTCACTAGCGGGGGTTACAATGAG.

About this clone itself: The read halts 3 residues ahead of the CDR3 end, with the missing end drawn from the germline J gene. This chain links TRBV18 with TRBJ1-1; D perhaps matches TRBD1 (6 bases). The CDR3 consists of 16 residues. Germline V gives CDR1 KGHSH, CDR2 LQKENI. V was clipped by 3 bases and J by 3 bases, with 17 bases between them. Here the CDR3 reads CASSPLNRVGHTEAFF. CDR3 bases read: TGTGCCAGCTCACCTTTAAACAGGGTAGGGCACACTGAA.

With regard to this clone: The observed sequence ends 3 residues before the CDR3 terminus, with the missing tail filled in from the germline J gene. The chain combines TRBV19 with TRBJ1-4; D is unresolved. Germline V lookup: CDR1 LNHDA, CDR2 SQIVND (reference sequence). The CDR3 loop spans 14 amino acids. The V end was cut by 3 bases, the J end by 2 bases, with 7 bases between. Here the CDR3 reads CASSMRETNEKLFF. CDR3 DNA, as far as it was read: TGTGCCAGTAGTATGCGGGAGACTAATGAAAAA.

The sample holds a few counts of this clone. Sequencing ends 3 residues short of the CDR3 end; the germline J gene provides the rest. V gene TRBV7-2 combines with J gene TRBJ2-2; the match to TRBD1 covers 8 bases. CDR1 and CDR2 from the germline V gene are SGHTA and FQGNSA. The length of the CDR3 is 15 residues. V lost 0 bases to trimming and J lost 5 bases; unmatched junction nucleotides: 2. The sequenced part of the CDR3 DNA is TGTGCCAGCAGCTTAGCTCAGGGGGCGACCGGGGAG. Its translation: CASSLAQGATGE. The whole CDR3 protein reads CASSLAQGATGELFF.

To note about this clone: The CDR3 extends 3 residues past the end of the read, so its final part is completed from the germline J gene. The chain employs TRBV7-3 and TRBJ2-7; tentative D call: TRBD2 (7 bases). V lost 9 bases, J lost 4 bases, and 25 bases lay in between. CDR1 is SGHTA, CDR2 FQGTGA, per germline. The CDR3 is made up of 16 amino acids. The CDR3 here is CASNPWRRGPCYEQYF. The sequenced CDR3 bases are TGTGCCAGTAATCCATGGCGGCGGGGGCCGTGTTACGAG. The full variable domain, completed using reference TRBV7-3 and TRBJ2-7, is GAGVSQTPSNKVTEKGKYVELRCDPISGHTALYWYRQSLGQGPEFLIYFQGTGAADDSGLPNDRFFAVRPEGSVSTLKIQRTERGDSAVYLCASNPWRRGPCYEQYFGPGTRLTVT.

This clone has ten or more counts. CDR3 sequence reads: CASGSSGTINEQFF. Incomplete CDR3 DNA: TGTGCCAGCGGTTCTTCCGGGACAATCAATGAG. The rearrangement joins TRBV18 to TRBJ2-1; a weak D match, TRBD1 (6 bases). The read gets to within 3 residues of the CDR3 end, and the germline J gene fills in the rest. The CDR3 has 14 residues. Trimming left V 8 bases short and J 6 bases short, with 17 bases between. CDR1 and CDR2 (germline): KGHSH, LQKENI.

The table lists this clone with a few counts. The read terminates 3 residues ahead of where the CDR3 ends, so the germline J gene completes it. The chain uses TRBV6-2 or TRBV6-3 and TRBJ2-6, with D possibly being TRBD2 (7 bases). Germline V lookup: CDR1 MNHEY, CDR2 SVGEGT. This CDR3 is built from 17 residues. The V and J ends lost 2 bases and 4 bases respectively, with 15 bases between them. The part of the CDR3 DNA that was read is TGTGCCAGCAGTTACCATGGGGGGGCTCAGGGGGCCAACGTC. This codes for CASSYHGGAQGANV. The whole CDR3 protein reads CASSYHGGAQGANVLTF.

This clone was picked up many times. The read halts 3 residues ahead of the CDR3 end, with the missing end drawn from the germline J gene. The J gene is TRBJ1-2, the V gene TRBV6-1; TRBD1 aligns across 10 bases. This CDR3 is built from 15 residues. CDR1 is MNHNS and CDR2 is SASEGT in the germline V gene. Partial CDR3 DNA: TGTGCCAGCAGTGAAGCGGGGGACAGGGGCGAAGGC. It specifies CASSEAGDRGEG. The whole CDR3 protein reads CASSEAGDRGEGYTF.